Listed below are T cell receptor beta chains from one sample, sequenced in a study of chemoradiotherapy in HPV16-positive cancers. Profiled with immunoSEQ multiplex PCR; TCRdb holds only in-frame clones, not every one. The top ten hold 2% to 2.5% of the sample, which has 9,500 to 15,000 clones, more than 70% seen once. Sample collection was performed from a patient who underwent chemoradiotherapy. Source of these receptors: a human donor with HPV-associated anogenital cancer. Each CDR3 is given with its conserved first and last residue. The D gene is left open where the match is weak. Part of the rows lack a size; the others show once, few, many or a class for expanded clones.

few	NA	TRBJ2-7	TRBV5-4	CASSSGRVSEQYF	TGTGCCAGCAGCTCGGGACGCGTGAGCGAGCAGTACTTC
few	NA	TRBJ1-2	TRBV7-2	CASSYQGTYGYTF	TGTGCCAGCAGCTACCAGGGTACCTATGGCTACACCTTC
few	TRBD1	TRBJ2-7	TRBV11-3	CASSNTGTGLYEQYF	TGTGCCAGCAGCAATACCGGGACAGGACTATACGAGCAGTACTTC
NA	NA	TRBJ1-5	TRBV30	CAWSVLDGDQPQHF	TGTGCCTGGAGTGTCCTCGACGGAGATCAGCCCCAGCATTTT
NA	NA	TRBJ1-2	TRBV5-4	CASSLRRATIYGYTF	TGTGCCAGCAGCTTGAGAAGAGCAACTATCTATGGCTACACCTTC
few	NA	TRBJ2-7	TRBV7-3	CASSLYAGRSYEQYF	TGTGCCAGCAGCTTATATGCGGGCAGATCCTACGAGCAGTACTTC
NA	NA	TRBJ2-1	TRBV27	CASSLGSNEQFF	TGTGCCAGCTCCCTAGGCTCGAATGAGCAGTTCTTC
NA	NA	TRBJ1-5	TRBV5-6	CASSLGQAFLRPQHF	TGTGCCAGCAGCTTGGGGCAGGCCTTTCTTCGGCCCCAGCATTTT
NA	NA	TRBJ2-3	TRBV4-2	CASSQEFYGGDTQYF	TGTGCCAGCAGCCAAGAGTTCTACGGGGGAGATACGCAGTATTTT
few	NA	TRBJ1-5	TRBV4-2	CASSQDLVSNQPQHF	TGTGCCAGCAGCCAAGATTTAGTGAGCAATCAGCCCCAGCATTTT
NA	TRBD1	TRBJ1-1	TRBV19	CASRTGPGNTEAFF	TGTGCCAGCCGGACAGGGCCTGGGAACACTGAAGCTTTCTTT
NA	NA	TRBJ2-2	TRBV9	CASSVLSRVDTGELFF	TGTGCCAGCAGCGTACTCTCCAGGGTAGACACCGGGGAGCTGTTTTTT
NA	NA	TRBJ1-2	TRBV7-2	CASSLSVTVNYGYTF	TGTGCCAGCAGCTTGTCTGTAACGGTTAACTATGGCTACACCTTC
NA	NA	TRBJ2-7	TRBV7-9	CASSSHYEQYF	TGTGCCAGCAGCTCCCACTACGAGCAGTACTTC
NA	TRBD2	TRBJ2-3	TRBV6-4	CASSDGTSGTDTQYF	TGTGCCAGCAGTGACGGGACTAGCGGCACAGATACGCAGTATTTT
once	TRBD1	TRBJ1-1	TRBV29-1	CSVGTGLDTEAFF	TGCAGCGTTGGGACAGGGCTCGACACTGAAGCTTTCTTT
NA	NA	TRBJ1-5	TRBV21-1	CATRGPNCFNQPQHF	TGTGCAACCCGAGGGCCTAATTGTTTCAATCAGCCCCAGCATTTT
NA	NA	TRBJ2-7	TRBV4-1	CASSQESGISSYEQYF	TGCGCCAGCAGCCAAGAATCGGGGATTAGCTCCTACGAGCAGTACTTC
NA	NA	TRBJ1-1	TRBV27	CASSFSGGNTEAFF	TGTGCCAGCAGCTTCTCTGGGGGGAACACTGAAGCTTTCTTT
NA	NA	TRBJ1-1	TRBV9	CASSPDPGTEAFF	TGTGCCAGCAGCCCGGACCCGGGGACTGAAGCTTTCTTT
NA	TRBD1	TRBJ1-2	TRBV2	CATLGQRGMNYGYTF	TGTGCCACCTTGGGACAGCGGGGGATGAACTATGGCTACACCTTC
NA	NA	TRBJ1-1	TRBV7-2	CASSSPMNTEAFF	TGTGCCAGCAGCTCCCCCATGAACACTGAAGCTTTCTTT
NA	NA	TRBJ2-2	TRBV12-5	CASGLVLGGANTGELFF	TGTGCTAGTGGTTTGGTACTTGGCGGAGCGAACACCGGGGAGCTGTTTTTT
NA	TRBD1	TRBJ1-2	TRBV4-2	CASSQGTGGSYGYTF	TGTGCCAGCAGCCAAGGGACAGGCGGAAGTTATGGCTACACCTTC
once	NA	TRBJ2-1	TRBV11-2	CASSPPPRVPGNEQFF	TGTGCCAGCAGCCCACCCCCTCGGGTCCCCGGGAATGAGCAGTTCTTC
once	TRBD1	TRBJ2-7	TRBV5-1	CASGGQGYEQYF	TGCGCCAGCGGGGGACAGGGTTACGAGCAGTACTTC
NA	TRBD1	TRBJ1-2	TRBV6-1	CASRNRDRGDYGYTF	TGTGCCAGCAGAAACCGGGACAGGGGCGACTATGGCTACACCTTC
NA	TRBD2	TRBJ2-3	TRBV5-4	CASSLARLAGGFSDTQYF	TGTGCCAGCAGCTTGGCGAGACTAGCGGGGGGGTTCAGTGATACGCAGTATTTT
once	TRBD1	TRBJ1-5	TRBV19	CASRPGQFNQPQHF	TGTGCCAGTAGGCCGGGACAGTTCAATCAGCCCCAGCATTTT
NA	TRBD2	TRBJ2-5	TRBV19	CASSPPGLAEETQYF	TGTGCCAGTAGTCCGCCGGGACTAGCGGAAGAGACCCAGTACTTC
NA	TRBD1	TRBJ1-2	TRBV5-1	CASSFSTGRDYGYTF	TGCGCCAGCAGCTTTTCGACAGGGAGGGACTATGGCTACACCTTC
NA	TRBD1	TRBJ1-2	TRBV5-4	CASSLDGQGGYGYTF	TGTGCCAGCAGCTTGGATGGACAGGGGGGCTATGGCTACACCTTC
once	NA	TRBJ1-1	TRBV5-5	CASSLATGRMNTEAFF	TGTGCCAGCAGCTTGGCCACGGGGCGAATGAACACTGAAGCTTTCTTT
few	NA	TRBJ1-5	TRBV6-1	CASSDRQKYQPQHF	TGTGCCAGCAGTGACAGGCAGAAATATCAGCCCCAGCATTTT
NA	TRBD2	TRBJ2-1	TRBV5-1	CASSSGGEYNEQFF	TGCGCCAGCAGCTCGGGGGGGGAATACAATGAGCAGTTCTTC
NA	NA	TRBJ1-2	TRBV5-4	CASSSIERQNYGYTF	TGTGCCAGCAGCTCAATTGAGCGCCAAAACTATGGCTACACCTTC
NA	NA	TRBJ2-2	TRBV18	CASSLMGPGDTGELFF	TGTGCCAGCTCACTGATGGGTCCGGGCGACACCGGGGAGCTGTTTTTT
once	NA	TRBJ2-7	TRBV5-4	CASRSLGRAGGDEQYF	TGTGCCAGCAGATCTTTGGGGAGGGCAGGGGGGGACGAGCAGTACTTC
NA	NA	TRBJ1-5	TRBV5-6	CASSLRDQPQHF	TGTGCCAGCAGCTTGAGGGATCAGCCCCAGCATTTT
NA	NA	TRBJ1-2	TRBV20-1	CSAATGYTF	TGCAGTGCCGCTACCGGCTACACCTTC
NA	NA	TRBJ2-3	TRBV11-3	CASSLTLGHDTQYF	TGTGCCAGCAGCTTAACTTTAGGCCACGATACGCAGTATTTT
few	TRBD1	TRBJ1-1	TRBV14	CASSQRTGGTEAFF	TGTGCCAGCAGCCAAAGGACAGGAGGGACTGAAGCTTTCTTT
NA	NA	TRBJ2-1	TRBV5-1	CASSPQRDLYNEQFF	TGCGCCAGCAGCCCACAGAGGGACTTATACAATGAGCAGTTCTTC
NA	NA	TRBJ1-6	TRBV5-6	CASSSSYSPLHF	TGTGCCAGCAGCTCGTCCTATTCACCCCTCCACTTT
NA	NA	TRBJ1-1	TRBV14	CASSLGLNTEAFF	TGTGCCAGCAGCCTAGGGTTGAACACTGAAGCTTTCTTT
few	NA	TRBJ1-6	TRBV2	CASTDREFSPLHF	TGTGCCAGCACCGATAGGGAATTTTCACCCCTCCACTTT
NA	NA	TRBJ1-2	TRBV7-2	CASSLGAGGSNVNYGYTF	TGTGCCAGCAGCTTAGGAGCAGGAGGATCGAACGTCAACTATGGCTACACCTTC
NA	NA	TRBJ1-1	TRBV27	CASSPTPGIRSTEAFF	TGTGCCAGCAGTCCTACCCCAGGAATTCGATCCACTGAAGCTTTCTTT
NA	TRBD1	TRBJ1-5	TRBV30	CAWSFGQGSQPQHF	TGTGCCTGGAGCTTCGGACAGGGGAGTCAGCCCCAGCATTTT
NA	TRBD1	TRBJ1-1	TRBV18	CASSPAPTGGSAFF	TGTGCCAGCTCACCAGCACCCACAGGGGGTTCAGCTTTCTTT